These 21 T cell receptor beta chains share one sample of origin, sequenced in a study of Graves' ophthalmopathy and Graves' hyperthyroidism. Transcripts of RNA were the source for amplifying TCR beta CDR3 regions. The library came from an HTBI-primed first-round RT-PCR and a second-round multiplex PCR. TCRdb used MiXCR to reprocess the multiplex PCR reads, holding one entry per CDR3 protein. The sample has hundreds of thousands of distinct CDR3 sequences; roughly 41% are singletons. The sequencing sample was made of peripheral blood. Receptors originate from an adult man with Graves' ophthalmopathy.

This clonotype has ten or more counts. This chain uses TRBV19 with TRBJ1-1; a possible D gene is TRBD1 (5 bases). Germline-derived CDR1 and CDR2 are LNHDA and SQIVND (reference sequence). With 2 bases removed from V and 4 bases from J, the gap between germline ends came to 11 bases. CDR3 size: 14 residues. The CDR3 region has the DNA TGTGCCAGTAGTATACAGGGATTGGTCACTGAAGCTTTCTTT. Protein sequence: CASSIQGLVTEAFF.

This clonotype was detected many times. The rearrangement joins TRBV25-1 to TRBJ2-2; D remains ambiguous. Trimming cost V 4 bases and J 2 bases, with 11 bases left between them. Germline V CDR1 and CDR2: MGHDK, SYGVNS. CDR3 size: 15 residues. Written as DNA, the CDR3 is TGTGCCAGCAGTGGAACTACTACTAACACCGGGGAGCTGTTTTTT. Translating gives CASSGTTTNTGELFF. Complete variable domain (other parts from reference TRBV25-1 and TRBJ2-2): EADIYQTPRYLVIGTGKKITLECSQTMGHDKMYWYQQDPGMELHLIHYSYGVNSTEKGDLSSESTVSRIRTEHFPLTLESARPSHTSQYLCASSGTTTNTGELFFGEGSRLTVL.

The chain couples TRBV7-7 to TRBJ2-5, with D maybe TRBD1 (6 bases). The length of the CDR3 is 18 residues. Trimming shortened V by 5 bases and J by 1 base, and 23 bases separated the two germline ends. Germline V CDR1 and CDR2: SSHAT, FNYEAQ (reference sequence). CDR3 sequence reads: CASSPHRWRFRGQETQYF. The CDR3 DNA reads TGTGCCAGCAGCCCCCATAGGTGGCGGTTCAGGGGCCAAGAGACCCAGTACTTC.

The V call is TRBV5-1, the J call TRBJ1-6; the D is unclear. The CDR3 spans 14 residues. CDR1 is SGHRS, CDR2 YFSETQ, per germline. Trimming shortened V by 5 bases and J by 6 bases, and 12 bases separated the two germline ends. The CDR3 loop reads CASRGTHTNSPLHF. In DNA, the CDR3 is TGCGCCAGCAGGGGCACCCACACTAATTCACCCCTCCACTTT.

This clonotype was seen once. Sequence at one end of the junction differs from germline and may be a read error. This chain uses TRBV10-3 with TRBJ2-7; the match to TRBD1 covers 8 bases. Germline CDR1 and CDR2: ENHRY and SYGVKD. The CDR3 spans 12 residues. The CDR3 sequence is CAISESGGQGGF. CDR3 coding DNA: TGTGCCATCAGTGAGTCGGGAGGACAGGGCGGCTTC.

This clonotype was seen repeatedly, ten times or more. The chain employs TRBV9 and TRBJ1-3; weak D call: TRBD1 (6 bases). V was cut by 2 bases and J by 2 bases, with 11 bases left in between. This CDR3 region has 15 residues. CDR1 is SGDLS and CDR2 is YYNGEE in the germline V gene. DNA of the CDR3: TGTGCCAGCAGCGTTGCGACAGGTACTGGAAACACCATATATTTT. Translation: CASSVATGTGNTIYF.

This chain links TRBV25-1 with TRBJ1-2, with D perhaps TRBD1 (6 bases). V was pared by 8 bases and J by 4 bases, with 20 bases between. The germline V gene encodes CDR1 MGHDK and CDR2 SYGVNS. This CDR3 spans 15 amino acids. The CDR3 coding sequence is TGTGCCAGCTCAGAGACAGGTCTGGCCTTCTATGGCTACACCTTC. Translated: CASSETGLAFYGYTF.

The rearrangement joins TRBV29-1 to TRBJ1-1, with TRBD1 matching 9 bases. The CDR3 sequence is 13 residues long. V lost 8 bases, J lost 3 bases, and 7 bases stayed unmatched. Germline CDR1 SQVTM, CDR2 ANQGSEA. The CDR3 region has the DNA TGCAGCAGTGAACGGGACAGGGACACTGAAGCTTTCTTT. It specifies CSSERDRDTEAFF.

This clonotype was counted ten times or more. This sequence joins TRBV4-1 and TRBJ1-2, with D hard to call. V was trimmed by 2 bases and J by 6 bases, leaving 10 bases between them. Germline CDR1 and CDR2: MGHRA and YSYEKL. The CDR3 consists of 13 residues. As DNA, the CDR3 is TGCGCCAGCAGCCAACCGACGGCGGATGGCTACACCTTC. It yields the protein CASSQPTADGYTF.

This clonotype was seen ten or more times. V is TRBV10-3 and J is TRBJ2-7; 9 bases are a match to TRBD1. CDR1 ENHRY and CDR2 SYGVKD come from the germline V gene. This CDR3 comprises 14 residues. V lost 6 bases to trimming and J lost 2 bases; unmatched junction nucleotides: 5. CDR3 protein: CAISGGQGTYEQYF. As DNA, the CDR3 is TGTGCCATCAGCGGGGGACAGGGAACCTACGAGCAGTACTTC.

This clonotype was seen more than once but under ten times. Written as DNA, the CDR3 is TGTGCCAGCTCGCCAGGGCGCCCAATAGAGACCCAGTACTTC. It specifies CASSPGRPIETQYF. The chain couples TRBV11-2 to TRBJ2-5; tentatively, D is TRBD1 (5 bases). Trimming took 8 bases from V and 4 from J, leaving 17 bases between them. The CDR3 is 14 amino acids. Germline V gene sequence: CDR1 SGHAT, CDR2 FQNNGV.

This clonotype was counted many times. This sequence joins TRBV9 and TRBJ2-7; 10 nucleotides match TRBD2. Trimming at V came to 3 bases and at J to 1 base, leaving 4 bases not matched to a gene. This CDR3 spans 15 amino acids. In germline, CDR1 is SGDLS, CDR2 YYNGEE. The CDR3: CASSEAGGRSYEQYF. The CDR3 DNA reads as TGTGCCAGCAGCGAAGCGGGGGGGCGTTCCTACGAGCAGTACTTC.

This clonotype showed up just a few times. This could be a read error, since a much larger clone is one nucleotide away. The chain employs TRBV12-3 or TRBV12-4 and TRBJ1-6; 8 nucleotides match TRBD1. The CDR3 has 16 residues. CDR3 bases: TGTGCCGGCAGTTCAGAGTACAGGGGGTCGAATTCACCCCTCCACTTT. It is translated as CAGSSEYRGSNSPLHF.

This chain links TRBV29-1 with TRBJ1-2; a possible D gene is TRBD1 (5 bases). Germline V gene lookup returns CDR1 SQVTM and CDR2 ANQGSEA. The CDR3 extends over 10 amino acids. Trimming shortened V by 7 bases and J by 7 bases, and 10 bases separated the two germline ends. CDR3 sequence: CSAGTPGYTF. CDR3 coding DNA: TGCAGCGCAGGGACTCCTGGCTACACCTTC.

This clonotype came up a few times. The chain uses TRBV15 and TRBJ2-2; no reliable D call. The V end lost 3 bases, the J end lost 1 base, and 9 bases lay between the germline ends. The V gene's germline CDR1 is LNHNV and CDR2 YYDKDF (reference sequence). CDR3 length equals 15 residues. The CDR3 is CATSSRAMNTGELFF. CDR3 nucleotides: TGTGCCACCAGCAGCCGTGCGATGAACACCGGGGAGCTGTTTTTT.

The chain is built from TRBV25-1 and TRBJ1-2, with a weak D call TRBD1 (6 bases). This CDR3 has 15 amino acids. The ends were cut back, 2 bases at V and 8 bases at J, with 18 bases in the middle. Germline V lookup: CDR1 MGHDK, CDR2 SYGVNS. The CDR3 DNA reads as TGTGCCAGCAGTGAAATCGGCCCAGGGGTGAACGGCTACACCTTC. Protein sequence: CASSEIGPGVNGYTF.

The rearrangement links TRBV25-1 to TRBJ2-7; TRBD2 agrees at 8 bases. Trimming removed 6 bases from V and 3 bases from J; junction bases left unmatched: 10. The CDR3 length is 15 residues. In germline, CDR1 is MGHDK, CDR2 SYGVNS. Here the CDR3 reads CASSVGGALFYEQYF. CDR3 nucleotides: TGTGCCAGCAGCGTCGGGGGGGCCTTATTCTACGAGCAGTACTTC.

This clonotype has ten or more counts. This chain connects TRBV19 to TRBJ2-7, with D possibly TRBD1 on 5 matching bases. Trimming took off 1 base at V and 3 bases at J, with 7 bases between the two ends. This CDR3 spans 13 amino acids. Looked up from germline, CDR1 is LNHDA and CDR2 is SQIVND (reference sequence). The CDR3 protein is CASSIAQDYEQYF. In DNA, the CDR3 is TGTGCCAGTAGTATAGCACAGGACTACGAGCAGTACTTC.

The V call is TRBV10-3, the J call TRBJ2-7, with D perhaps TRBD1 (6 bases). CDR3 length: 13 amino acids. V was clipped by 6 bases and J by 3 bases, with 12 bases between them. Germline V gene lookup returns CDR1 ENHRY and CDR2 SYGVKD. In DNA form, the CDR3 reads TGTGCCATCAGCCACAGGGACCTCTACGAGCAGTACTTC. Translated, it gives CAISHRDLYEQYF.

J is TRBJ1-2 and V is TRBV7-9; D is uncertain. The CDR3 consists of 13 residues. Germline loops: CDR1 SEHNR, CDR2 FQNEAQ (reference sequence). The V and J ends lost 3 bases and 13 bases respectively, with 18 bases between them. The CDR3 DNA sequence: TGTGCCAGCAGCTTGGCCAGCCCCCTTGGGTGCACCTTC. It codes for CASSLASPLGCTF.

This clonotype was observed many times. This chain joins TRBV19 and TRBJ2-7; D is perhaps TRBD1 or TRBD2 (5 bases each). This CDR3 has 16 residues. With 1 base removed from V and 0 bases from J, the gap between germline ends came to 13 bases. Germline V lookup: CDR1 LNHDA, CDR2 SQIVND (reference sequence). DNA for the CDR3: TGTGCCAGTAGTATAGCCTTCGGGACGAGCTCCTACGAGCAGTACTTC. Translated, it gives CASSIAFGTSSYEQYF. Together with reference TRBV19 and TRBJ2-7, the CDR3 gives the full variable domain: DGGITQSPKYLFRKEGQNVTLSCEQNLNHDAMYWYRQDPGQGLRLIYYSQIVNDFQKGDIAEGYSVSREKKESFPLTVTSAQKNPTAFYLCASSIAFGTSSYEQYFGPGTRLTVT.